This T cell receptor (beta chain) originates from a study of blood T cell repertoires in COVID-19. Overall study: Some COVID-19 samples were acute and others convalescent; all came from the United States, Italy and Spain.

Patients at the Seattle site were enrolled during active infection and followed longitudinally. Here immunoSEQ multiplex PCR was the method, and the copy in TCRdb shows in-frame clones only, minus some. This sample has about 220,000 clones, with more than 75% found just once. CDR3 length equals 18 residues. Trimming removed 2 bases from V and 1 base from J; junction bases left unmatched: 10. Per the germline V gene, CDR1 is SGHTA and CDR2 is FQGNSA. This sequence originates from a woman aged 70-85 years with COVID-19, enrolled during active disease. Sequencing used peripheral blood. The chain couples TRBV7-2 to TRBJ2-1, with 8 bases that match TRBD2. CDR3 sequence (DNA): TGTGCCAGCAGCTTAAGATTCGGCGGGAGGTTTTCCTACAATGAGCAGTTCTTC. This sequence encodes CASSLRFGGRFSYNEQFF.